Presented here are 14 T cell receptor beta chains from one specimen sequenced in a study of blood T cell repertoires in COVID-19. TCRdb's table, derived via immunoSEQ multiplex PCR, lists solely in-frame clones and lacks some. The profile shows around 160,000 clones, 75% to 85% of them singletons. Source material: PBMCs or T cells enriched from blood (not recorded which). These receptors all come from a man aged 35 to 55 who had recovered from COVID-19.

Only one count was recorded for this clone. This CDR3 is CASSPTVGGLVGNEQYV. For the CDR3, the DNA is TGTGCCAGCAGCCCAACGGTGGGAGGGCTGGTCGGGAACGAGCAGTACGTC. This chain links TRBV5-6 with TRBJ2-7, with 7 bases that match TRBD2. CDR3 size: 17 residues. With 4 bases clipped from V and 5 bases from J, the junction kept 18 bases outside the gene matches. Germline loops: CDR1 SGHDT, CDR2 YYEEEE.

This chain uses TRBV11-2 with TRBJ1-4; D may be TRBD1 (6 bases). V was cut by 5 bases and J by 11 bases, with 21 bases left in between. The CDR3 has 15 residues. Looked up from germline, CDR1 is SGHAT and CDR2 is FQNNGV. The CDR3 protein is CASSLTQGRLEKLFF. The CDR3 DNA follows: TGTGCCAGCAGCCTAACACAGGGTAGATTGGAGAAACTGTTTTTT.

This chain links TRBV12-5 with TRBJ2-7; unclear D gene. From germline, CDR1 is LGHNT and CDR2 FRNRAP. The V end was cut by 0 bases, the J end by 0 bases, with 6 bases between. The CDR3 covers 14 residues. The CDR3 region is CASGLVPVSYEQYF. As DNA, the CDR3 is TGTGCTAGTGGTTTGGTGCCGGTCTCCTACGAGCAGTACTTC.

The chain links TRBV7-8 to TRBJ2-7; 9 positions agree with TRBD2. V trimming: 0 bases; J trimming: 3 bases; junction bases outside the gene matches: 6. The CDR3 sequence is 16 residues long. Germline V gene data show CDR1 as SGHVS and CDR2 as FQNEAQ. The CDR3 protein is CASSLASGGNYYEQYF. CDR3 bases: TGTGCCAGCAGCTTAGCTAGCGGGGGAAACTACTACGAGCAGTACTTC.

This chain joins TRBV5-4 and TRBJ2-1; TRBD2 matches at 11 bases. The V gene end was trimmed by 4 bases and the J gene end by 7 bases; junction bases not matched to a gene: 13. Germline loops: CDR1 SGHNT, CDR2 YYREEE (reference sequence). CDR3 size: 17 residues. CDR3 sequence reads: CASSHGGLAGFKNEQFF. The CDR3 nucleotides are TGTGCCAGCAGCCATGGCGGACTAGCGGGTTTTAAGAATGAGCAGTTCTTC. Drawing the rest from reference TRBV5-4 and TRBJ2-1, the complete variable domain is ETGVTQSPTHLIKTRGQQVTLRCSSQSGHNTVSWYQQALGQGPQFIFQYYREEENGRGNFPPRFSGLQFPNYSSELNVNALELDDSALYLCASSHGGLAGFKNEQFFGPGTRLTVL.

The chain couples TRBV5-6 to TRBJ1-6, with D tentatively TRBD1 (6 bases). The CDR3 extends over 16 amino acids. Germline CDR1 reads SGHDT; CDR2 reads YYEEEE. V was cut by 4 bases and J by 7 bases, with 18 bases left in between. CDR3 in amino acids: CASSPPGQNLNSPLHF. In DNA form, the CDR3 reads TGTGCCAGCAGCCCTCCCGGACAGAACCTCAATTCACCCCTCCACTTT.

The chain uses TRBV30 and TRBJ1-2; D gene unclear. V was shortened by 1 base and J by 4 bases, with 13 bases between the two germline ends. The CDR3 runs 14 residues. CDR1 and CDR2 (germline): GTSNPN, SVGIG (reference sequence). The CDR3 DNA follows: TGTGCCTGGAGTGGGGAGGCACACCTCTATGGCTACACCTTC. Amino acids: CAWSGEAHLYGYTF.

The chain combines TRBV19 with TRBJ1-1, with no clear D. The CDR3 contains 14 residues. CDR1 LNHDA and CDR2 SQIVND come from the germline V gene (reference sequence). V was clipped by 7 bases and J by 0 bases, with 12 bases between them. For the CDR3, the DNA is TGTGCCAGTAAGAAACCAGGTGTGAACACTGAAGCTTTCTTT. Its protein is CASKKPGVNTEAFF. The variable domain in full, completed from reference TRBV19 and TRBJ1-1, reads DGGITQSPKYLFRKEGQNVTLSCEQNLNHDAMYWYRQDPGQGLRLIYYSQIVNDFQKGDIAEGYSVSREKKESFPLTVTSAQKNPTAFYLCASKKPGVNTEAFFGQGTRLTVV.

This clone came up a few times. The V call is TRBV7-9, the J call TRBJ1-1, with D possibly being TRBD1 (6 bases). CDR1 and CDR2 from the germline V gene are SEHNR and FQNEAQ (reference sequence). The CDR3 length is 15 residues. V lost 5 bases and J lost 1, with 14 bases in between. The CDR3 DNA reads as TGTGCCAGCAGCACTACAGGGCAGCGGAACACTGAAGCTTTCTTT. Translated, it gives CASSTTGQRNTEAFF.

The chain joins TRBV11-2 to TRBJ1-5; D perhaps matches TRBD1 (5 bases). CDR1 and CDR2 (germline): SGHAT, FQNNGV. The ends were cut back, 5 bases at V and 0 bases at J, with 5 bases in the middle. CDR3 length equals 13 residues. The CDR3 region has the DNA TGTGCCAGCAGCGACAGTAGCAATCAGCCCCAGCATTTT. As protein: CASSDSSNQPQHF.

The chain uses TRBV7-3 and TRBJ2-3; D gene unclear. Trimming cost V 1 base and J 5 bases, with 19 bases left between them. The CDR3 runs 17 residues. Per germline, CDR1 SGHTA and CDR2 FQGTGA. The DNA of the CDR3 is TGTGCCAGCAGCTTAAACGGTGATGGGCAATTTCTAGATACGCAGTATTTT. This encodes CASSLNGDGQFLDTQYF.

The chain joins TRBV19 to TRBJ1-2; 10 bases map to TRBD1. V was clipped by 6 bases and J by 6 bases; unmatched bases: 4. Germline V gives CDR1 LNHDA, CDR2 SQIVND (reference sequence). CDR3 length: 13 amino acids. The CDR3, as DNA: TGTGCCAGTAGGCAAGGACAGGGGGATGGCTACACCTTC. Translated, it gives CASRQGQGDGYTF.

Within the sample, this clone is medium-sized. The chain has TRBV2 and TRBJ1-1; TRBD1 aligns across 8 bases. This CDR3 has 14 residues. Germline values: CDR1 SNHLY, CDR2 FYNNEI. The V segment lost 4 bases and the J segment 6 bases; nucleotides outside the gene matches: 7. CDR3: CASSARTGRPEAFF. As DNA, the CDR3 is TGTGCCAGCAGTGCGAGGACAGGGCGGCCTGAAGCTTTCTTT. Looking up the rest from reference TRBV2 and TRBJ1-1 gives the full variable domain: EPEVTQTPSHQVTQMGQEVILRCVPISNHLYFYWYRQILGQKVEFLVSFYNNEISEKSEIFDDQFSVERPDGSNFTLKIRSTKLEDSAMYFCASSARTGRPEAFFGQGTRLTVV.

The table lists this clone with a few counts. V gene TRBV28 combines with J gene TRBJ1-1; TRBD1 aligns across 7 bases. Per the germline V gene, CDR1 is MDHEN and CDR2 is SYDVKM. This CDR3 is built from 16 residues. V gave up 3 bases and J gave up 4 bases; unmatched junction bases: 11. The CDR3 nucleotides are TGTGCCAGCAGTTTCCCACACTACAGGGGCGGCACTGAAGCTTTCTTT. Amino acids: CASSFPHYRGGTEAFF.